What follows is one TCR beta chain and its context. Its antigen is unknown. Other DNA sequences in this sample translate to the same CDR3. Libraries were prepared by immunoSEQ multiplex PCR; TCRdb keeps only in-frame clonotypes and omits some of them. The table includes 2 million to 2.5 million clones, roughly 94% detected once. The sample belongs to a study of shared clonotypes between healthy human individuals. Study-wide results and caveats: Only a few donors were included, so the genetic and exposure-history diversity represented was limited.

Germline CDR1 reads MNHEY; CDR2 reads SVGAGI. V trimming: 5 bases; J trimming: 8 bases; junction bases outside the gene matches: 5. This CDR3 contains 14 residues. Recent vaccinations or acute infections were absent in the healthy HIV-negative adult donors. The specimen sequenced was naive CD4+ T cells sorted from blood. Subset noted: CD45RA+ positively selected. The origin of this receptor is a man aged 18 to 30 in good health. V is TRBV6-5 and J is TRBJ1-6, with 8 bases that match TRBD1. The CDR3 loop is CASSRTGQDSPLHF. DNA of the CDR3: TGTGCCAGCAGTAGGACAGGGCAGGATTCACCCCTCCACTTT.